This T cell receptor beta chain was found in a study of cytomegalovirus exposure and HLA in healthy donors. Across the whole study: Earlier work reported 117 million unique TCR beta sequences from some 170 million T cells. Findings and limits, study-wide: Data from an earlier analysis indicated that most TCR beta V segments were productive either about 87% or about 30% of the time.

Between the trimmed V and J ends, which lost 4 bases and 5 bases, there was a span of 21 bases. Germline assignment: CDR1 SGDLS and CDR2 YYNGEE. The CDR3 is 16 residues long. The donors (healthy individuals) were bone marrow donors. The PCR ran on 60 Vbeta and 13 Jbeta primers. Generated by immunoSEQ multiplex PCR, the TCRdb table keeps only in-frame clones and is missing some. The sample carries about 130,000 clones, 65% to 80% recorded once. In regard to this clone: What it binds is unknown.

The chain uses TRBV9 and TRBJ1-2; D is undetermined. Sequenced input: PBMCs. The TCR comes from a middle-aged man in good health and CMV-seropositive. This chain's CDR3 is CASSRGSLAVAYGYTF. The CDR3 region has the DNA TGTGCCAGCAGCCGGGGATCTCTGGCCGTTGCGTATGGCTACACCTTC.